The sequence of this T cell receptor (beta chain) was determined in a study of identical twins. Whole-study results and caveats: Insertions ran lower in abundant cord blood beta clonotypes, though not in memory repertoires. Twin-shared out-of-frame alpha sequences were enriched for low generation probability. Models underpredicted monozygotic twin sharing of out-of-frame TCR alpha.

cDNA carried unique molecular identifiers, and a universal primer site was added by template switching. TCRdb reprocessed the 5' RACE reads via MiXCR and lists one record per CDR3 protein. The table includes 400,000 to 500,000 distinct CDR3 sequences, under 20% detected once. For this clonotype: As yet, its antigen is unknown.

Sequenced sample: naive T cells sorted from blood. This clonotype was obtained from a man aged 50 to 60 in good health.

The CDR3, as DNA: TGTGCCAGCAGCCACCTCGGCCACCGGGATGAAAAACTGTTTTTT. This encodes CASSHLGHRDEKLFF. V is TRBV7-2 and J is TRBJ1-4; the D is unclear. Germline CDR1 SGHTA, CDR2 FQGNSA. CDR3 length: 15 amino acids. Trimming took off 5 bases at V and 6 bases at J, with 16 bases between the two ends.